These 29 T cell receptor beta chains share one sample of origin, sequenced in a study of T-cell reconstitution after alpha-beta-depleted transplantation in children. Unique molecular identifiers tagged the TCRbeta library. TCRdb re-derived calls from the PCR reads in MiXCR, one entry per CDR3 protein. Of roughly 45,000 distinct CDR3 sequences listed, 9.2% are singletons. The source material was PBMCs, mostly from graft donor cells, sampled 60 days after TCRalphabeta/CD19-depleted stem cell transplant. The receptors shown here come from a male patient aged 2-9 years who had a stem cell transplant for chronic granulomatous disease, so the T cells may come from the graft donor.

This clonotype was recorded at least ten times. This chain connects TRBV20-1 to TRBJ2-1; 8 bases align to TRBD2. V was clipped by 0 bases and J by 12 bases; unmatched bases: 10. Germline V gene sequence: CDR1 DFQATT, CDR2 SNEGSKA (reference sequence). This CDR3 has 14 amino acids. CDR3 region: CSARDGAGAMRQFF. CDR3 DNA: TGCAGTGCTAGAGATGGAGCGGGAGCAATGAGGCAGTTCTTC.

The DNA for the CDR3 is TGTGCCAGCAGCTTCTTTGAGGGCGAGCAGTACTTC. This codes for CASSFFEGEQYF. The rearrangement joins TRBV11-1 to TRBJ2-7; weak D call: TRBD2 (5 bases). This CDR3 is built from 12 residues. Deletions cut 3 bases from V and 6 bases from J, with 9 bases between. CDR1 and CDR2 (germline): SGHAT, FQDESV (reference sequence).

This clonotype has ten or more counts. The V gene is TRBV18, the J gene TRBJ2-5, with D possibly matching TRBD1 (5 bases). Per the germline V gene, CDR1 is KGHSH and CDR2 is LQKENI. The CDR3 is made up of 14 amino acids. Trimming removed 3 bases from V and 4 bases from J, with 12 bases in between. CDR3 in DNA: TGTGCCAGCTCACCGGCCTGGGGCGGAGAGACCCAGTACTTC. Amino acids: CASSPAWGGETQYF.

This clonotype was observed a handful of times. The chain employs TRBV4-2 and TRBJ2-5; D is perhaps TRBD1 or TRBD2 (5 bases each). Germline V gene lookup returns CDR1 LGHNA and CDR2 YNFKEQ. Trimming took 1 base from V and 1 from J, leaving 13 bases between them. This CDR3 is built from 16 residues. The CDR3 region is CASSQGVQDFQETQYF. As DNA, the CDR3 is TGTGCCAGCAGCCAAGGGGTACAGGACTTCCAAGAGACCCAGTACTTC.

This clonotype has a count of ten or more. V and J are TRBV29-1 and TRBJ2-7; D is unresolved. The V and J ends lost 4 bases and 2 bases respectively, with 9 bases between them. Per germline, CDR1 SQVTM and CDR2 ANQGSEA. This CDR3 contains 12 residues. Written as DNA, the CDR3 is TGCAGCGTTGGCGGCGGAACCTACGAGCAGTACTTC. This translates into CSVGGGTYEQYF.

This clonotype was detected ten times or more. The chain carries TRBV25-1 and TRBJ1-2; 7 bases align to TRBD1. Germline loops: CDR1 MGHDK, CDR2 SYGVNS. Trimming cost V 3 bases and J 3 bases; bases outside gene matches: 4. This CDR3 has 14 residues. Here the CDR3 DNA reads TGTGCCAGCAGTGATCCGGGACAGCACTATGGCTACACCTTC. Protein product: CASSDPGQHYGYTF.

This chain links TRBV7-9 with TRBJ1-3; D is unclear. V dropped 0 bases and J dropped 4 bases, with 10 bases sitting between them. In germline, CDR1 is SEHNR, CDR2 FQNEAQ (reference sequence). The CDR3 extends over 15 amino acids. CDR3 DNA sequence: TGTGCCAGCAGCTTAGCAGGGAGCTCCGGAAACACCATATATTTT. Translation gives CASSLAGSSGNTIYF. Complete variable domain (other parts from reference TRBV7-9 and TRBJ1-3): DTGVSQNPRHKITKRGQNVTFRCDPISEHNRLYWYRQTLGQGPEFLTYFQNEAQLEKSRLLSDRFSAERPKGSFSTLEIQRTEQGDSAMYLCASSLAGSSGNTIYFGEGSWLTVV.

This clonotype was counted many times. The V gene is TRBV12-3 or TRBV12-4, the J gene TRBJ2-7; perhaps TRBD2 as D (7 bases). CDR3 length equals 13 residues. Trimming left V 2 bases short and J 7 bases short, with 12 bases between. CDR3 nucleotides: TGTGCCAGCAGTTTAACGGGGGGCGGAGAGCAGTACTTC. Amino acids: CASSLTGGGEQYF.

CDR3 nucleotides: TGCGCCAGCAGCCAAGGAGGAGACTATAATTCACCCCTCCACTTT. Its translation: CASSQGGDYNSPLHF. V gene TRBV4-3 combines with J gene TRBJ1-6; no clear D gene. Germline CDR1 is LGHNA and CDR2 is YSLEER. CDR3 length: 15 amino acids. With 1 base removed from V and 3 bases from J, the gap between germline ends came to 7 bases.

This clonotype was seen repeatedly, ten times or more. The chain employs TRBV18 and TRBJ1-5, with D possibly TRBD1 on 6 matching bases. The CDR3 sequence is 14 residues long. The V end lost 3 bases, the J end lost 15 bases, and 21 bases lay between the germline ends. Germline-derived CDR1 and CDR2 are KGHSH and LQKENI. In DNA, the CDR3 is TGTGCCAGCTCACCGCAAAAGGGGACAACCGAGATGCATTTT. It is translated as CASSPQKGTTEMHF.

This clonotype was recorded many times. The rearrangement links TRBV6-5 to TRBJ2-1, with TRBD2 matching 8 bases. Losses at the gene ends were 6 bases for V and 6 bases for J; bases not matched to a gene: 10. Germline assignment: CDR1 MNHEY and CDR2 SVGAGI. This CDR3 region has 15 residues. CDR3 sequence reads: CASRSASGYLNEQFF. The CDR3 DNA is TGTGCCAGCAGGTCTGCTAGCGGGTACCTCAATGAGCAGTTCTTC.

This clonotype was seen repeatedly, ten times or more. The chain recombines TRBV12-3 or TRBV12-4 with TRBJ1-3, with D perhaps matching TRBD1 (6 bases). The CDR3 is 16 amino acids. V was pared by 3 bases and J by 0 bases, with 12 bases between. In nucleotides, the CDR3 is TGTGCCAGCAGTTTTGGGGGACAAAACTCTGGAAACACCATATATTTT. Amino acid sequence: CASSFGGQNSGNTIYF.

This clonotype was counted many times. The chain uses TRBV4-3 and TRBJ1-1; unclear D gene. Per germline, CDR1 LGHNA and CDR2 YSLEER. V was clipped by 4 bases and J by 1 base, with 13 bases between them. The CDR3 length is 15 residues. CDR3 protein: CASSLWARTNTEAFF. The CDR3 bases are TGCGCCAGCAGCCTATGGGCCCGGACGAACACTGAAGCTTTCTTT.

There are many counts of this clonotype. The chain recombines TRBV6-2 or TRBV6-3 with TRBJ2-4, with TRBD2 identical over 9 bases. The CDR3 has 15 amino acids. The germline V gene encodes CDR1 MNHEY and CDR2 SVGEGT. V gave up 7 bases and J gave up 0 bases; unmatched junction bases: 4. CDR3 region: CASNNSGRAKNIQYF. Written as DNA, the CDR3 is TGTGCCAGCAACAATAGCGGGAGAGCCAAAAACATTCAGTACTTC.

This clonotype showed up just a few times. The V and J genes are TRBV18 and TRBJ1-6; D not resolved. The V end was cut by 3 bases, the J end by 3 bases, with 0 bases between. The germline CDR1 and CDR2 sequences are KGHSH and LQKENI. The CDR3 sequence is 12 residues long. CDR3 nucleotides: TGTGCCAGCTCACCCTATAATTCACCCCTCCACTTT. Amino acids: CASSPYNSPLHF. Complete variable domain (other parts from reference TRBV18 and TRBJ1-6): NAGVMQNPRHLVRRRGQEARLRCSPMKGHSHVYWYRQLPEEGLKFMVYLQKENIIDESGMPKERFSAEFPKEGPSILRIQQVVRGDSAAYFCASSPYNSPLHFGNGTRLTVT.

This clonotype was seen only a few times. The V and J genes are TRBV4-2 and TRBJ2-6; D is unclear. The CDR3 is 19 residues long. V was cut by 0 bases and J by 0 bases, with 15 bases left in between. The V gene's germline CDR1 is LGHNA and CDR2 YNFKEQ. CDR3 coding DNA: TGTGCCAGCAGCCAAGAATGGCCGACGGATTACTCTGGGGCCAACGTCCTGACTTTC. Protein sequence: CASSQEWPTDYSGANVLTF.

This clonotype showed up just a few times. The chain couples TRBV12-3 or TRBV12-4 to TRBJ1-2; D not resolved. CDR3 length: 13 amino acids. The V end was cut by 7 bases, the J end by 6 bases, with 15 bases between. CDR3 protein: CASKEQPVDGYTF. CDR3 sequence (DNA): TGTGCCAGCAAAGAACAGCCGGTGGATGGCTACACCTTC.

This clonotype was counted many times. The CDR3: CAWSGGRHWSPTDTQYF. The CDR3, as DNA: TGTGCCTGGAGTGGTGGGAGGCACTGGAGTCCCACAGATACGCAGTATTTT. The chain uses TRBV30 and TRBJ2-3; D might be TRBD2 (6 bases). The CDR3 is 17 residues long. Trimming took 1 base from V and 2 from J, leaving 19 bases between them. Germline lookup yields CDR1 GTSNPN and CDR2 SVGIG (reference sequence).

CDR3 protein: CATCQGAGGGVKETQYF. CDR3 nucleotide sequence: TGTGCCACCTGCCAAGGAGCGGGAGGCGGGGTGAAAGAGACCCAGTACTTC. V and J are TRBV3-1 and TRBJ2-5; 9 bases are a match to TRBD2. This CDR3 region has 17 residues. V trimming: 10 bases; J trimming: 3 bases; junction bases outside the gene matches: 18. The germline CDR1 and CDR2 sequences are LGHDT and YNNKEL (reference sequence).

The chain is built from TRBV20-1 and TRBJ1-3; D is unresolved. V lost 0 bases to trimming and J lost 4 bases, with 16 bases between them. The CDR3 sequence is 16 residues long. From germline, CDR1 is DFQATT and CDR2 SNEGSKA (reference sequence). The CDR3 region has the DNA TGCAGTGCTAGAGATCTCGGACTCTCGGGAGGAAACACCATATATTTT. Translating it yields CSARDLGLSGGNTIYF.

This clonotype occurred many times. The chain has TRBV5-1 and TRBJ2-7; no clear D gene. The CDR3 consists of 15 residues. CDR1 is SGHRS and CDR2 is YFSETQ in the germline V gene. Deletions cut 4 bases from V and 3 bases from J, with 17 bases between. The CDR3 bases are TGCGCCAGCAGCCTCCGAGAAAATTTGGGCTACGAGCAGTACTTC. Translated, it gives CASSLRENLGYEQYF.

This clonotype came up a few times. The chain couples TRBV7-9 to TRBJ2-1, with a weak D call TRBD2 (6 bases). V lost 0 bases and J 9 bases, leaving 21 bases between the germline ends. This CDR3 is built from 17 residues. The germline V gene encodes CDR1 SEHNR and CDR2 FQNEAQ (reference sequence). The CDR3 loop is CASSLALGGRKMGEQFF. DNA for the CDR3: TGTGCCAGCAGCTTAGCGCTCGGGGGACGAAAAATGGGTGAGCAGTTCTTC.

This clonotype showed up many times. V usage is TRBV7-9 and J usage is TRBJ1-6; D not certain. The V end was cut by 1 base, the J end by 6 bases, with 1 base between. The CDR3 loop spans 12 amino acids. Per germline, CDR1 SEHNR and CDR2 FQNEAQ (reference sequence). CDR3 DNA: TGTGCCAGCAGCTTAGTTAATTCACCCCTCCACTTT. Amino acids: CASSLVNSPLHF.

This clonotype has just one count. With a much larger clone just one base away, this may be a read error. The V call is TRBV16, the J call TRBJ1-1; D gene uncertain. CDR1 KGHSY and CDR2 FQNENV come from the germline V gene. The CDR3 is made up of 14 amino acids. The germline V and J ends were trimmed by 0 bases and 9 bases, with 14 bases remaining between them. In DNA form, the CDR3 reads TGTGCCAGCAGCCAATCGGGCCCTTTTACTAAAGCTTTCTTT. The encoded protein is CASSQSGPFTKAFF.

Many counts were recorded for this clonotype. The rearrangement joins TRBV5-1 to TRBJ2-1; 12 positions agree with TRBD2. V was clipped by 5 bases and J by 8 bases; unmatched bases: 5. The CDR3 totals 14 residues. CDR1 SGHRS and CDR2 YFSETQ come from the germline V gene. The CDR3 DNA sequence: TGCGCCAGCAGACCGGGACTAGCGGGTTATGAGCAGTTCTTC. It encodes CASRPGLAGYEQFF.

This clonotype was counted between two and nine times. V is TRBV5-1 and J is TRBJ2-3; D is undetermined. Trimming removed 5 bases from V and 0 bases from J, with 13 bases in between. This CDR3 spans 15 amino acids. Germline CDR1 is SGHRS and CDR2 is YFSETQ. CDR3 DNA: TGCGCCAGCAGTTCTGCCGGTGCTAGCACAGATACGCAGTATTTT. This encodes CASSSAGASTDTQYF.

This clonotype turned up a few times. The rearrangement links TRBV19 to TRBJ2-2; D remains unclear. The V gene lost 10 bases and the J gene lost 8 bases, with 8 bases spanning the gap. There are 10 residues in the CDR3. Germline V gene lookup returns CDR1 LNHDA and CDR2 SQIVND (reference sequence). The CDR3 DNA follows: TGTGCCACCAAAGAGGGGGAGCTGTTTTTT. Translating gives CATKEGELFF. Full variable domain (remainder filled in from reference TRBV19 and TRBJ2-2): DGGITQSPKYLFRKEGQNVTLSCEQNLNHDAMYWYRQDPGQGLRLIYYSQIVNDFQKGDIAEGYSVSREKKESFPLTVTSAQKNPTAFYLCATKEGELFFGEGSRLTVL.

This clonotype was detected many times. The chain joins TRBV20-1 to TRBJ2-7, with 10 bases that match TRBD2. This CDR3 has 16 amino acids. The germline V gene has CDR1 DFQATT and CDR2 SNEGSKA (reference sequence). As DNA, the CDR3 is TGCAGCCCCCAAGTAGCGGGAGGTTTAGCCTCCTACGAGCAGTACTTC. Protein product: CSPQVAGGLASYEQYF.

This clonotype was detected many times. CDR3 loop: CAWSVGTYGEQYF. DNA of the CDR3: TGTGCCTGGAGTGTAGGTACTTATGGAGAGCAGTACTTC. The V gene is TRBV30, the J gene TRBJ2-7; D unclear. With 0 bases removed from V and 7 bases from J, the gap between germline ends came to 13 bases. This CDR3 has 13 residues. The germline V gene has CDR1 GTSNPN and CDR2 SVGIG (reference sequence).